The next 2 T cell receptor beta chains were all read from a single sample in a study of human T cells and chemical hapten exposure. Individual cDNA molecules had unique molecular identifiers attached to them by the library. TCRdb reanalysed the reads using MiXCR and keeps one entry per CDR3 protein. The table has 95,000 to 150,000 distinct CDR3 sequences, around 8.5% seen once. Unfractionated whole blood was the source from which total RNA was extracted. The specimen sequenced was whole blood. The receptors come from a human donor in good health. Some clones in this sample may be carry-over from other donors' samples.

This clonotype showed up many times. The chain combines TRBV7-2 with TRBJ2-3, with 10 bases matching TRBD2. The CDR3 is made up of 18 amino acids. The V gene end was trimmed by 1 base and the J gene end by 4 bases; junction bases not matched to a gene: 11. Germline V gene sequence: CDR1 SGHTA, CDR2 FQGNSA. The DNA of the CDR3 is TGTGCCAGCAGCTTAGTGGCCCTAGCGGGGGACGTAGCAGATACGCAGTATTTT. Amino acids: CASSLVALAGDVADTQYF.

This clonotype was observed at least ten times. The rearrangement uses TRBV6-5 and TRBJ1-5; D is uncertain. This CDR3 comprises 14 residues. Germline V gives CDR1 MNHEY, CDR2 SVGAGI. The V gene lost 8 bases and the J gene lost 2 bases, with 13 bases spanning the gap. In DNA form, the CDR3 reads TGTGCCAGCTCTGACGGCCTAGGCAATCAGCCCCAGCATTTT. It codes for CASSDGLGNQPQHF.